One sample yielded the 17 T cell receptor beta chains listed below, sequenced in a study of blood T cells in healthy people across ages. A sample-barcoded 5' primer and a J-beta primer mix were used in a second PCR of roughly 6 to 11 cycles. TCRdb fed the 5' RACE reads into MiXCR, producing one record per CDR3 protein. The repertoire has 1.5 million to 2 million distinct CDR3 sequences, about 50% of them found once; the top ten carry approximately 2%. The sequenced material came from blood. The receptors stem from a woman aged 40 to 50 in good health.

This clonotype was detected only once. The rearrangement links TRBV29-1 to TRBJ1-2; TRBD1 agrees at 9 bases. V shed 3 bases, J shed 0 bases, and the junction held 8 bases outside the gene matches. CDR3 length: 16 residues. Germline CDR1 reads SQVTM; CDR2 reads ANQGSEA. CDR3 sequence (DNA): TGCAGCGTTGATAACGACAGGGGGGGACCTAACTATGGCTACACCTTC. It translates to CSVDNDRGGPNYGYTF.

Note on this clonotype: The junction departs from the called germline gene at one end, perhaps through a read error. CDR3 loop: CVSSLGQVGETQYF. The CDR3 nucleotides read TGTGTCAGCAGCTTAGGACAAGTCGGGGAGACCCAGTACTTC. The gene calls are TRBV7-2 and TRBJ2-5; D possibly corresponds to TRBD1 (5 bases). Germline assignment: CDR1 SGHTA and CDR2 FQGNSA. This CDR3 is 14 amino acids long. The variable domain in full, with the rest retrieved from reference TRBV7-2 and TRBJ2-5, is GAGVSQSPSNKVTEKGKDVELRCDPISGHTALYWYRQSLGQGLEFLIYFQGNSAPDKSGLPSDRFSAERTGGSVSTLTIQRTQQEDSAVYLCVSSLGQVGETQYFGPGTRLLVL.

The CDR3 nucleotides read TGTGCCAGCAGGCGGCGACAGGGAGATAATTCACCCCTCCACTTT. This codes for CASRRRQGDNSPLHF. The rearrangement joins TRBV2 to TRBJ1-6; 7 bases fit TRBD1. The germline V gene encodes CDR1 SNHLY and CDR2 FYNNEI. CDR3 length equals 15 residues. V lost 6 bases, J lost 5 bases, and 7 bases stayed unmatched. Using reference TRBV2 and TRBJ1-6 for the parts outside the CDR3, the full variable domain is EPEVTQTPSHQVTQMGQEVILRCVPISNHLYFYWYRQILGQKVEFLVSFYNNEISEKSEIFDDQFSVERPDGSNFTLKIRSTKLEDSAMYFCASRRRQGDNSPLHFGNGTRLTVT.

This clonotype occurred many times. The gene calls are TRBV10-3 and TRBJ2-7; the D is unclear. The germline gives CDR1 ENHRY, CDR2 SYGVKD. The ends were cut back, 7 bases at V and 2 bases at J, with 15 bases in the middle. This CDR3 region has 14 residues. This CDR3 reads CAITSDRKTYEQYF. The CDR3 region has the DNA TGTGCCATCACCTCTGACCGAAAGACCTACGAGCAGTACTTC.

This clonotype was counted a single time. The chain uses TRBV28 and TRBJ1-6; possibly TRBD1 for D (6 bases). V was clipped by 5 bases and J by 4 bases, with 12 bases between them. The CDR3 is 15 residues long. Germline loops: CDR1 MDHEN, CDR2 SYDVKM. CDR3 DNA sequence: TGTGCCAGCAGTATACAGGGACCTTATAATTCACCCCTCCACTTT. It codes for CASSIQGPYNSPLHF.

The CDR3: CSVVGGTETQYF. CDR3 bases: TGCAGCGTTGTGGGGGGGACAGAGACCCAGTACTTC. This chain joins TRBV29-1 and TRBJ2-5; 7 bases line up with TRBD2. This CDR3 contains 12 residues. Germline V gene sequence: CDR1 SQVTM, CDR2 ANQGSEA. V shed 4 bases and J 4 bases; nucleotides not matched to a gene: 3.

The chain recombines TRBV6-2 or TRBV6-3 with TRBJ2-5, with 7 bases that match TRBD2. V lost 0 bases and J lost 2; bases outside the gene matches: 6. The CDR3 has 16 amino acids. Germline CDR1 MNHEY, CDR2 SVGEGT. CDR3 DNA sequence: TGTGCCAGCAGTTACTCGTTTGCGGGGGATCAAGAGACCCAGTACTTC. Translating gives CASSYSFAGDQETQYF.

The J gene is TRBJ2-6, the V gene TRBV7-3; TRBD1 might be the D (5 bases). CDR1 and CDR2 from the germline V gene are SGHTA and FQGTGA. V was pared by 2 bases and J by 0 bases, with 8 bases between. This CDR3 contains 16 residues. CDR3 residues: CASSLGASSGANVLTF. The CDR3 DNA sequence: TGTGCCAGCAGCTTAGGGGCGTCCTCTGGGGCCAACGTCCTGACTTTC.

V usage is TRBV3-1 and J usage is TRBJ2-4, with D hard to call. The germline gives CDR1 LGHDT, CDR2 YNNKEL (reference sequence). The CDR3 length is 15 residues. The V gene lost 3 bases and the J gene lost 0 bases, with 9 bases spanning the gap. The CDR3 DNA reads as TGTGCCAGCAGCCAGAGCTCCTTAGCCAAAAACATTCAGTACTTC. Residues: CASSQSSLAKNIQYF.

The V call is TRBV6-1, the J call TRBJ1-6; the D gene is possibly TRBD1 (5 bases). Germline assignment: CDR1 MNHNS and CDR2 SASEGT. The V end was cut by 3 bases, the J end by 7 bases, with 13 bases between. CDR3 length: 15 amino acids. CDR3: CASSDLDRSNSPLHF. CDR3 DNA: TGTGCCAGCAGTGACCTAGACAGATCAAATTCACCCCTCCACTTT.

CDR3 sequence (DNA): TGCGCCAGCAGCCCATGGGGCTCCGGGACACAGAGCTCCTACAATGAGCAGTTCTTC. This encodes CASSPWGSGTQSSYNEQFF. This chain links TRBV5-1 with TRBJ2-1; D might be TRBD1 (6 bases). V was shortened by 4 bases and J by 0 bases, with 23 bases between the two germline ends. Germline V lookup: CDR1 SGHRS, CDR2 YFSETQ. The CDR3 has 19 residues.

This clonotype was seen only a few times. The chain uses TRBV20-1 and TRBJ2-5; a weak D match, TRBD1 (7 bases). The V and J ends lost 6 bases and 4 bases respectively, with 15 bases between them. CDR3 size: 13 residues. Germline assignment: CDR1 DFQATT and CDR2 SNEGSKA (reference sequence). CDR3 residues: CSASGDSGETQYF. The DNA of the CDR3 is TGCAGTGCCTCGGGGGACAGCGGAGAGACCCAGTACTTC.

The chain has TRBV7-3 and TRBJ1-1; D possibly corresponds to TRBD1 (6 bases). The CDR3 has 13 residues. Trimming pared 5 bases from V and 7 bases from J, leaving 14 bases between. Looked up from germline, CDR1 is SGHTA and CDR2 is FQGTGA. CDR3 DNA: TGTGCCAGCAGCCCTGGAGGGGGTCTTGAAGCTTTCTTT. This codes for CASSPGGGLEAFF.

The rearrangement joins TRBV28 to TRBJ2-1; TRBD2 aligns across 10 bases. Germline assignment: CDR1 MDHEN and CDR2 SYDVKM. V lost 7 bases and J lost 7; bases outside the gene matches: 7. This CDR3 has 14 residues. The CDR3 DNA reads as TGTGCCAGCACGAGCGGGGGGGCCAGGAATGAGCAGTTCTTC. It encodes CASTSGGARNEQFF.

The chain couples TRBV13 to TRBJ2-7; possible D gene TRBD1, 5 bases. The ends were cut back, 4 bases at V and 5 bases at J, with 21 bases in the middle. The CDR3 consists of 16 residues. CDR1 PRHDT and CDR2 FYEKMQ come from the germline V gene (reference sequence). CDR3 nucleotide sequence: TGTGCCAGCAGCTCCGGTCTAGGGGCCGGTAAGGACGAGCAGTACGTC. Amino acid sequence: CASSSGLGAGKDEQYV.

The genes are TRBV25-1 and TRBJ2-1; D remains unclear. The CDR3 has 16 residues. The germline V and J ends were trimmed by 5 bases and 4 bases, with 18 bases remaining between them. Germline CDR1 and CDR2: MGHDK and SYGVNS. The CDR3 nucleotides are TGTGCCAGCAGTCCCAAGGTTCCAAAGCTATACAATGAGCAGTTCTTC. Translating it yields CASSPKVPKLYNEQFF. The full variable domain, completed using reference TRBV25-1 and TRBJ2-1, is EADIYQTPRYLVIGTGKKITLECSQTMGHDKMYWYQQDPGMELHLIHYSYGVNSTEKGDLSSESTVSRIRTEHFPLTLESARPSHTSQYLCASSPKVPKLYNEQFFGPGTRLTVL.

The chain couples TRBV2 to TRBJ2-4; TRBD2 agrees at 13 bases. V lost 5 bases, J lost 1 base, and 5 bases stayed unmatched. The CDR3 extends over 17 amino acids. Germline V gives CDR1 SNHLY, CDR2 FYNNEI. The chain's CDR3 is CASSWTSGGGAKNIQYF. The DNA for the CDR3 is TGTGCCAGCAGTTGGACTAGCGGGGGCGGGGCCAAAAACATTCAGTACTTC.